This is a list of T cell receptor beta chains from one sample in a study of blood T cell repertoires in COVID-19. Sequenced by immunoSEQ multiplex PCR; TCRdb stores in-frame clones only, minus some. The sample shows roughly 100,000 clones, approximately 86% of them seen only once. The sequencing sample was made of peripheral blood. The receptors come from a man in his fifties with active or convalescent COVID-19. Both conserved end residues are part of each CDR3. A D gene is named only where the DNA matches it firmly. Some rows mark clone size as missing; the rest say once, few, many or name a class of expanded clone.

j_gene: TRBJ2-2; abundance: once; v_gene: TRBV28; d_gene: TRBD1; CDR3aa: CASRNRGTGELFF; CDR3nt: TGTGCCAGCAGAAACAGGGGGACCGGGGAGCTGTTTTTT
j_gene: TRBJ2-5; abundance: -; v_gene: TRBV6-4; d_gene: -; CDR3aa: CASSDSGGAQETQYF; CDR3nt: TGTGCCAGCAGTGACTCGGGGGGGGCCCAAGAGACCCAGTACTTC
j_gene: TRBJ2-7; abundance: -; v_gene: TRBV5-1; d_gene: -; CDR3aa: CASNIGLGGPYEQYF; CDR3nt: TGCGCCAGCAATATAGGGTTGGGGGGTCCCTACGAGCAGTACTTC
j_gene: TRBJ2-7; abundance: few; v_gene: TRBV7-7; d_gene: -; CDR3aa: CASSPSLQDFYEQYF; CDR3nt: TGTGCCAGCAGCCCCAGCCTACAGGATTTCTACGAGCAGTACTTC
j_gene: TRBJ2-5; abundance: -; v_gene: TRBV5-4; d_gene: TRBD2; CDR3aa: CASSRTSGQQETQYF; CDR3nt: TGTGCCAGCAGTCGGACTAGCGGGCAACAAGAGACCCAGTACTTC
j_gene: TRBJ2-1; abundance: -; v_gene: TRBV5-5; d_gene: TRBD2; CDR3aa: CASSLGPSGGAYEQFF; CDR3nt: TGTGCCAGCAGCTTGGGCCCTAGCGGGGGGGCGTATGAGCAGTTCTTC
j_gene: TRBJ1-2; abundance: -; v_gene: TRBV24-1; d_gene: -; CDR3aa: CATSERQADGYTF; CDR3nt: TGTGCCACCAGTGAACGACAGGCGGATGGCTACACCTTC
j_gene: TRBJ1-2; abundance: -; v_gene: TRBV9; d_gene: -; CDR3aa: CASSALNYGYTF; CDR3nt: TGTGCCAGCAGCGCGTTGAACTATGGCTACACCTTC
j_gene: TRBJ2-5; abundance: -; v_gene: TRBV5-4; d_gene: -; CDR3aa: CASSFGLGGQETQYF; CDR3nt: TGTGCCAGCAGCTTCGGGTTAGGAGGACAAGAGACCCAGTACTTC
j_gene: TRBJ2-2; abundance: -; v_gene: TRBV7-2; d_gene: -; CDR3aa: CASSLRQTNTGELFF; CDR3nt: TGTGCCAGCAGCTTAAGACAGACGAACACCGGGGAGCTGTTTTTT
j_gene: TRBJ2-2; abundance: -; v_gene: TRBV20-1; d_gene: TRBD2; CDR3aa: CSASWRGLAGAHTGELFF; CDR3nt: TGCAGTGCTAGTTGGAGAGGACTAGCGGGGGCACACACCGGGGAGCTGTTTTTT
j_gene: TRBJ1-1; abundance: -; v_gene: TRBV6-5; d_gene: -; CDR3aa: CASILQELNTEAFF; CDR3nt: TGTGCCAGCATTCTACAGGAACTGAACACTGAAGCTTTCTTT
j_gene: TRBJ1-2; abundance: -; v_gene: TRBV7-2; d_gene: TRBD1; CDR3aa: CASSLTPGGSGYTF; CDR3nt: TGTGCCAGCAGCTTAACTCCAGGGGGCTCTGGCTACACCTTC
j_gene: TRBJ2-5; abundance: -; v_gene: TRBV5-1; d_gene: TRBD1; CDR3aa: CASSTPGGRETQYF; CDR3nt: TGCGCCAGCAGCACCCCAGGGGGCCGGGAGACCCAGTACTTC
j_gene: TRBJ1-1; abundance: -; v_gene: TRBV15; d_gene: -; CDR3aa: CATSRDSSTLGTEAFF; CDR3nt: TGTGCCACCAGCAGAGATTCGAGCACCCTCGGCACTGAAGCTTTCTTT
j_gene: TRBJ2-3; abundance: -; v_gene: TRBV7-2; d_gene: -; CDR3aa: CASSLDLAVQYF; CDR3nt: TGTGCCAGCAGCTTAGATCTGGCCGTGCAGTATTTT
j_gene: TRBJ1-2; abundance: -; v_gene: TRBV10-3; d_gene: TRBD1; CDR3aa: CATSGGAEYGYTF; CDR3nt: TGTGCCACTTCAGGGGGCGCGGAGTATGGCTACACCTTC
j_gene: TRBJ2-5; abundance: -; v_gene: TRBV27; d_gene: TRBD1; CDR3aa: CASSPGDREVKTQYF; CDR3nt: TGTGCCAGCAGTCCGGGGGACAGGGAAGTGAAGACCCAGTACTTC
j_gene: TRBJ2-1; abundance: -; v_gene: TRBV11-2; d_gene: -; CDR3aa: CASSLKPGDYNEQFF; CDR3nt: TGTGCCAGCAGCCTAAAGCCCGGGGACTACAATGAGCAGTTCTTC
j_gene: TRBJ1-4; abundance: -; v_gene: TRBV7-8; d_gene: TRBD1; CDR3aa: CASRRQGTEKLFF; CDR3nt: TGTGCCAGCCGACGACAGGGAACTGAAAAACTGTTTTTT
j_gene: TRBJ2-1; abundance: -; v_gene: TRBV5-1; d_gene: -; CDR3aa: CASSLVPSAENEQFF; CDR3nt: TGCGCCAGCAGCTTGGTTCCTAGCGCGGAAAATGAGCAGTTCTTC
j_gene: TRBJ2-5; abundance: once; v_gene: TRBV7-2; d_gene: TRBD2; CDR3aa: CASSLRAKRGGRETQYF; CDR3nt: TGTGCCAGCAGCTTAAGAGCTAAGCGGGGGGGCCGGGAGACCCAGTACTTC
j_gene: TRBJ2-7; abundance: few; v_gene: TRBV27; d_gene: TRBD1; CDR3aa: CASSLGTGITYEQYF; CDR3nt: TGTGCCAGCAGTTTAGGGACAGGGATAACCTACGAGCAGTACTTC
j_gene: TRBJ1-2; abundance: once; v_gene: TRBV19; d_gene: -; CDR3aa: CASSMIVGTIYGYTF; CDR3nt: TGTGCCAGTAGTATGATTGTAGGGACTATCTATGGCTACACCTTC
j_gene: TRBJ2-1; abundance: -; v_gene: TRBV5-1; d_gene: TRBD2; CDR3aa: CASSHPGLAGGTYNEQFF; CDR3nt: TGCGCCAGCAGCCACCCGGGACTAGCGGGGGGAACTTACAATGAGCAGTTCTTC
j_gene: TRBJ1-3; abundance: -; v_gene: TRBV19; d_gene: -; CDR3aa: CASHPWTAGNTIYF; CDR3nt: TGTGCCAGTCACCCTTGGACTGCTGGAAACACCATATATTTT
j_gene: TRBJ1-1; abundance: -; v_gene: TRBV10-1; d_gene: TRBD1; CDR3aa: CASRRGLITEAFF; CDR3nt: TGCGCCAGCAGAAGGGGGCTCATCACTGAAGCTTTCTTT
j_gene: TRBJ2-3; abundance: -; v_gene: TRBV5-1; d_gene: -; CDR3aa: CASSLGQATDTQYF; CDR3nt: TGCGCCAGCAGCTTGGGCCAGGCAACAGATACGCAGTATTTT
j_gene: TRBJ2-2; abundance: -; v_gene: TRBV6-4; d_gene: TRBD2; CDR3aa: CASSRLAGEVGELFF; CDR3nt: TGTGCCAGCAGCCGACTAGCGGGGGAGGTCGGGGAGCTGTTTTTT
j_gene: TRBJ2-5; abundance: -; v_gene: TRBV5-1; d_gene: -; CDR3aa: CASSLVPASQETQYF; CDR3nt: TGCGCCAGCAGCTTGGTCCCAGCGAGCCAAGAGACCCAGTACTTC
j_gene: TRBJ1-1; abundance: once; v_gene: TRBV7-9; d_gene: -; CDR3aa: CASSLQGFLNTEAFF; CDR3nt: TGTGCCAGCAGCCTGCAGGGGTTTCTGAACACTGAAGCTTTCTTT
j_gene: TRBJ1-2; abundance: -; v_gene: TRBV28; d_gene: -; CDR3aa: CASSPPGNYGYTF; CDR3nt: TGTGCCAGCAGCCCCCCAGGGAACTATGGCTACACCTTC
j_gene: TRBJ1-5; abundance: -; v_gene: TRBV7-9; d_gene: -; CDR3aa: CASSLVPRGRDYSNQPQHF; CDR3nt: TGTGCCAGCAGCTTAGTACCCAGGGGACGTGATTATAGCAATCAGCCCCAGCATTTT
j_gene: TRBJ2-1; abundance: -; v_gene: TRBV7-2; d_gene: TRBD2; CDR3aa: CASSLYSGGAYNEQFF; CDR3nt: TGTGCCAGCAGCTTATATAGCGGGGGGGCCTACAATGAGCAGTTCTTC
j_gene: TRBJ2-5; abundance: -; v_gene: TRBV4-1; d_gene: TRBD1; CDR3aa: CASRPDRGGQETQYF; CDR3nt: TGCGCCAGCAGGCCTGACAGGGGGGGGCAAGAGACCCAGTACTTC
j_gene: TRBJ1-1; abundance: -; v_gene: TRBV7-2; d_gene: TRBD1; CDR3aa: CASSLGDRKNTEAFF; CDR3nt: TGTGCCAGCAGCTTAGGGGACAGGAAGAACACTGAAGCTTTCTTT
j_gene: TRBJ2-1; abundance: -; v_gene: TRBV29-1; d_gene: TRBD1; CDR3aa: CSVGPGTGIYNEQFF; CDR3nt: TGCAGCGTGGGCCCCGGGACAGGGATCTACAATGAGCAGTTCTTC
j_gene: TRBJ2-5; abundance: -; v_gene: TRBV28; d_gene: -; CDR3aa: CASSFAVVETQYF; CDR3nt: TGTGCCAGCAGTTTTGCAGTTGTGGAGACCCAGTACTTC
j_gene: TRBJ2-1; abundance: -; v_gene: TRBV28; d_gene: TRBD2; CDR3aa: CASTPESGGLKSSYNEQFF; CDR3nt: TGTGCCAGCACCCCGGAGAGCGGGGGCCTAAAAAGCTCCTACAATGAGCAGTTCTTC
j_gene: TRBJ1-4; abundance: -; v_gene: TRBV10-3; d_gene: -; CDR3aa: CAIRNGGANEKLFF; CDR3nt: TGTGCCATCAGGAATGGAGGAGCGAATGAAAAACTGTTTTTT
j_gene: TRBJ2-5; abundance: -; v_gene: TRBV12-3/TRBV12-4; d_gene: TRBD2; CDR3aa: CASSTGGRKTQYF; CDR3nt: TGTGCCAGCAGTACGGGGGGGCGGAAGACCCAGTACTTC
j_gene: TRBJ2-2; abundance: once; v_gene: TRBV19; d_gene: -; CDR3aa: CASSPGFGGELFF; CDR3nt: TGTGCCAGTAGCCCAGGGTTTGGCGGGGAGCTGTTTTTT
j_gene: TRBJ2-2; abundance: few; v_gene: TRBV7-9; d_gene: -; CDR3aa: CASSSRESGELFF; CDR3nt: TGTGCCAGCAGCTCCAGGGAATCCGGGGAGCTGTTTTTT
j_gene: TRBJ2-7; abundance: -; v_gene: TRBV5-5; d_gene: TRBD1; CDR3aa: CASSRPQGNEQYF; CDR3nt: TGTGCCAGCAGCCGACCACAGGGGAACGAGCAGTACTTC
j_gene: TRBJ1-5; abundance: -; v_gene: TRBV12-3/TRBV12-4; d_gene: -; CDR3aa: CASSSQGTQPQHF; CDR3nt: TGTGCCAGCAGCTCTCAGGGGACTCAGCCCCAGCATTTT
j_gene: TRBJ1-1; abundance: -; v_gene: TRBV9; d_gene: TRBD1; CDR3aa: CASSLTGQGSTEAFF; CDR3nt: TGTGCCAGCAGCCTAACAGGACAGGGAAGCACTGAAGCTTTCTTT